One and the same sample provided the 26 T cell receptor beta chains below, sequenced in a study of blood T cell repertoires in COVID-19. Profiled with immunoSEQ multiplex PCR; TCRdb holds only in-frame clones, not every one. This sample carries roughly 59,000 clones, around 73% of them seen once, and the ten largest clones take around 12%. Sequencing was performed on peripheral blood. The receptors here all came from an elderly man with acute or convalescent COVID-19.

The chain carries TRBV5-1 and TRBJ1-2, with 8 positions matching TRBD1. Germline lookup yields CDR1 SGHRS and CDR2 YFSETQ. The CDR3 is 15 amino acids. V gave up 4 bases and J gave up 4 bases; unmatched junction bases: 9. DNA of the CDR3: TGCGCCAGCAGCCAAGGACAGGGAGGCTCCTATGGCTACACCTTC. Its translation is CASSQGQGGSYGYTF.

The rearrangement links TRBV19 to TRBJ2-3, with 9 positions matching TRBD1. The CDR3 extends over 14 amino acids. V shed 8 bases and J 4 bases; nucleotides not matched to a gene: 7. Germline V lookup: CDR1 LNHDA, CDR2 SQIVND (reference sequence). The CDR3 spells CASVDRGNPDTQYF. The CDR3 DNA reads TGTGCCAGTGTAGACAGGGGGAACCCAGATACGCAGTATTTT.

The chain uses TRBV27 and TRBJ2-7; 8 bases line up with TRBD2. V lost 4 bases and J lost 2; bases outside the gene matches: 7. Looked up from germline, CDR1 is MNHEY and CDR2 is SMNVEV (reference sequence). CDR3 size: 15 residues. The CDR3 region is CASSSPGLAAYEQYF. The CDR3 coding sequence is TGTGCCAGCAGTTCTCCTGGACTAGCAGCCTACGAGCAGTACTTC.

The J gene is TRBJ2-1, the V gene TRBV7-3; D not certain. Germline V CDR1 and CDR2: SGHTA, FQGTGA. The CDR3 sequence is 12 residues long. V gave up 5 bases and J gave up 7 bases, with 9 bases separating them. In nucleotides, the CDR3 is TGTGCCAGCAGCGCCTCTAGGAATGAGCAGTTCTTC. This codes for CASSASRNEQFF.

This chain connects TRBV3-1 (or the pseudogene TRBV3-2) to TRBJ2-2; D possibly corresponds to TRBD2 (5 bases). Trimming pared 2 bases from V and 4 bases from J, leaving 14 bases between. CDR3 length: 16 amino acids. Germline values: CDR1 LGHDT, CDR2 YNNKEL (reference sequence). CDR3 sequence reads: CASSQSGLVSTGELFF. CDR3 nucleotides: TGTGCCAGCAGCCAAAGCGGTTTGGTGAGCACCGGGGAGCTGTTTTTT.

The chain recombines TRBV12-3 or TRBV12-4 with TRBJ2-3; D perhaps matches TRBD2 (6 bases). CDR3 length: 13 amino acids. The V and J ends lost 3 bases and 3 bases respectively, with 7 bases between them. The chain's CDR3 is CASSLSGTDTQYF. CDR3 nucleotides: TGTGCCAGCAGTTTGAGCGGGACAGATACGCAGTATTTT.

V gene TRBV11-2 combines with J gene TRBJ2-5; D gene ambiguous. Trimming removed 5 bases at V and 1 base at J, with 8 bases between. From germline, CDR1 is SGHAT and CDR2 FQNNGV. This CDR3 spans 13 amino acids. Here the CDR3 reads CASSPSPQETQYF. As DNA, the CDR3 is TGTGCCAGCAGCCCCAGTCCCCAAGAGACCCAGTACTTC.

CDR3 in amino acids: CASSPDGTNYGYTF. CDR3 coding DNA: TGTGCCAGCAGCCCGGACGGGACTAACTATGGCTACACCTTC. V is TRBV7-9 and J is TRBJ1-2, with D uncertain. CDR3 length: 14 amino acids. Deletions cut 5 bases from V and 0 bases from J, with 10 bases between. CDR1 SEHNR and CDR2 FQNEAQ come from the germline V gene (reference sequence).

V is TRBV6-4 and J is TRBJ2-1; TRBD2 matches 8 bases. V lost 8 bases, J lost 4 bases, and 7 bases stayed unmatched. CDR3 length equals 14 residues. The germline V gene has CDR1 MRHNA and CDR2 SNTAGT. This CDR3 reads CASSRAGGYNEQFF. CDR3 bases: TGTGCCAGCTCCCGGGCGGGAGGTTACAATGAGCAGTTCTTC.

V usage is TRBV30 and J usage is TRBJ1-3; 7 bases align to TRBD1. The V segment lost 7 bases and the J segment 4 bases; nucleotides outside the gene matches: 10. The V gene's germline CDR1 is GTSNPN and CDR2 SVGIG (reference sequence). The CDR3 has 14 amino acids. The DNA for the CDR3 is TGTGCCTTCGACAGGGTCGGTTCAGGAAACACCATATATTTT. This codes for CAFDRVGSGNTIYF.

The CDR3 loop is CASSERLGLAYNEQFF. For the CDR3, the DNA is TGTGCCAGCAGCGAAAGGCTAGGACTAGCCTACAATGAGCAGTTCTTC. The J gene is TRBJ2-1, the V gene TRBV14, with TRBD2 matching over 7 bases. V lost 5 bases and J lost 2; bases outside the gene matches: 9. CDR1 SGHDN and CDR2 FVKESK come from the germline V gene. The CDR3 contains 16 residues.

This sequence joins TRBV18 and TRBJ2-1; D possibly corresponds to TRBD2 (5 bases). The CDR3 has 16 residues. V was clipped by 0 bases and J by 6 bases, with 15 bases between them. Germline V CDR1 and CDR2: KGHSH, LQKENI. CDR3 sequence reads: CASSPPAAVATNEQFF. DNA for the CDR3: TGTGCCAGCTCACCACCGGCAGCGGTAGCCACCAATGAGCAGTTCTTC.

CDR3 amino acids: CAISERGGMNTEAFF. The CDR3 coding sequence is TGTGCCATCAGTGAAAGAGGGGGTATGAACACTGAAGCTTTCTTT. The chain recombines TRBV10-3 with TRBJ1-1; a weak D match, TRBD1 (6 bases). The germline V gene encodes CDR1 ENHRY and CDR2 SYGVKD. V lost 3 bases, J lost 0 bases, and 11 bases lay in between. The CDR3 covers 15 residues.

This sequence joins TRBV3-1 (or the pseudogene TRBV3-2) and TRBJ1-1; the D gene is possibly TRBD1 (5 bases). V dropped 4 bases and J dropped 5 bases, with 8 bases sitting between them. Germline assignment: CDR1 LGHDT and CDR2 YNNKEL (reference sequence). The CDR3 contains 12 residues. The DNA for the CDR3 is TGTGCCAGCAGCCCTGGGGGGACTGAAGCTTTCTTT. It is translated as CASSPGGTEAFF.

V and J are TRBV9 and TRBJ2-7, with D tentatively TRBD2 (6 bases). V gave up 4 bases and J gave up 0 bases, with 11 bases separating them. This CDR3 is 14 amino acids long. Germline assignment: CDR1 SGDLS and CDR2 YYNGEE. In DNA, the CDR3 is TGTGCCAGCAGCATCGGGACTCGCTCCTACGAGCAGTACTTC. It codes for CASSIGTRSYEQYF.

The V and J genes are TRBV29-1 and TRBJ2-1; a weak D match, TRBD1 (5 bases). V lost 3 bases and J 9 bases, leaving 12 bases between the germline ends. The CDR3 contains 12 residues. Germline CDR1 SQVTM, CDR2 ANQGSEA. CDR3 coding DNA: TGCAGCGTTGACACAGGCCTCATTGAGCAGTTCTTC. It specifies CSVDTGLIEQFF.

The chain links TRBV5-1 to TRBJ1-1; D uncertain. The CDR3 covers 15 residues. Germline V lookup: CDR1 SGHRS, CDR2 YFSETQ. Trimming removed 4 bases from V and 1 base from J, with 14 bases in between. This CDR3 reads CASSPYTAQNTEAFF. The CDR3 nucleotides read TGCGCCAGCAGCCCGTATACAGCACAGAACACTGAAGCTTTCTTT.

This clone was seen only a few times. The V and J genes are TRBV4-2 and TRBJ1-1; 9 nucleotides line up with TRBD1. Germline V gene data show CDR1 as LGHNA and CDR2 as YNFKEQ. This CDR3 is built from 15 residues. Trimming at V came to 4 bases and at J to 3 bases, leaving 6 bases not matched to a gene. The CDR3 DNA reads TGTGCCAGCAGCCTTCCCAGACAGGGGGACACTGAAGCTTTCTTT. It is translated as CASSLPRQGDTEAFF.

The J gene is TRBJ1-5, the V gene TRBV19; D is unresolved. The germline CDR1 and CDR2 sequences are LNHDA and SQIVND (reference sequence). The CDR3 is 16 residues long. Trimming left V 6 bases short and J 0 bases short, with 15 bases between. CDR3 sequence reads: CASSRGGFYSNQPQHF. The DNA of the CDR3 is TGTGCCAGTAGCCGAGGTGGATTCTATAGCAATCAGCCCCAGCATTTT.

This clone was seen only a few times. This chain links TRBV2 with TRBJ1-2; possible D gene TRBD1, 6 bases. The CDR3 covers 13 residues. The V end lost 8 bases, the J end lost 5 bases, and 15 bases lay between the germline ends. Germline-derived CDR1 and CDR2 are SNHLY and FYNNEI. CDR3 amino acids: CASRLRGLYGYTF. The CDR3 nucleotides read TGTGCCAGCCGCCTCAGGGGCTTGTATGGCTACACCTTC.

This chain joins TRBV11-2 and TRBJ2-3; D not certain. This CDR3 has 14 residues. CDR1 SGHAT and CDR2 FQNNGV come from the germline V gene. V was cut by 3 bases and J by 3 bases, with 10 bases left in between. The CDR3 DNA reads as TGTGCCAGCAGCTTGGTACAGCAAACAGATACGCAGTATTTT. As protein: CASSLVQQTDTQYF.

The chain recombines TRBV21-1 with TRBJ2-5; the table's D call, TRBD1, has no DNA check behind it. TRBV21-1 is recorded as a pseudogene. The CDR3 has 12 residues. CDR3 coding DNA: TGTGCCAGCAGCAAAGGGCAGGAGACCCAGTACTTC. This translates into CASSKGQETQYF.

This sequence joins TRBV7-2 and TRBJ2-7; 7 positions match TRBD2. The J segment lost 3 bases and the V segment lost 5 bases, leaving 4 bases of the junction unmatched. The germline V gene encodes CDR1 SGHTA and CDR2 FQGNSA. This CDR3 spans 13 amino acids. The CDR3 protein is CASSRDYYYEQYF. CDR3 nucleotide sequence: TGTGCCAGCAGCCGGGACTACTACTACGAGCAGTACTTC.

This chain connects TRBV11-2 to TRBJ1-6; TRBD1 matches 7 bases. The CDR3 length is 15 residues. V was clipped by 1 base and J by 4 bases; unmatched bases: 1. Germline loops: CDR1 SGHAT, CDR2 FQNNGV. In nucleotides, the CDR3 is TGTGCCAGCAGCTTAGTGGGACAGTATAATTCACCCCTCCACTTT. Translated: CASSLVGQYNSPLHF.

The V gene is TRBV19, the J gene TRBJ2-7, with 13 bases that match TRBD2. The CDR3 covers 15 residues. With 1 base clipped from V and 6 bases from J, the junction kept 3 bases outside the gene matches. The germline gives CDR1 LNHDA, CDR2 SQIVND (reference sequence). CDR3 in amino acids: CASSIGTSGSSEQYF. In DNA, the CDR3 is TGTGCCAGTAGTATAGGGACTAGCGGGAGTTCCGAGCAGTACTTC.

This sequence joins TRBV29-1 and TRBJ1-1; possible D gene TRBD1, 6 bases. The V gene lost 3 bases and the J gene lost 1 base, with 12 bases spanning the gap. The germline CDR1 and CDR2 sequences are SQVTM and ANQGSEA. CDR3 length: 14 amino acids. The CDR3, as DNA: TGCAGCGTTGACCTACAGGGCCCGAACACTGAAGCTTTCTTT. Protein: CSVDLQGPNTEAFF.